A single sample gave rise to the 25 T cell receptor beta chains below, sequenced in a study of early T cells in non-severe SARS-CoV-2 infection. TCRdb redid the calling of the 5' RACE reads with MiXCR, one entry per CDR3 protein. This sample yields around 79,000 distinct CDR3 sequences, of which roughly 12% are seen a single time; 12% belongs to the top ten. The material was whole blood, obtained at baseline. These receptor sequences come from an adult who was a healthcare worker with PCR-confirmed SARS-CoV-2 infection or an uninfected control (not recorded which).

The V and J genes are TRBV14 and TRBJ1-2, with D tentatively TRBD1 (6 bases). Deletions cut 4 bases from V and 5 bases from J, with 14 bases between. The CDR3 is 14 amino acids. CDR1 SGHDN and CDR2 FVKESK come from the germline V gene. The CDR3 protein is CASSPNRAGYGYTF. CDR3 DNA sequence: TGTGCCAGCAGCCCAAACAGGGCTGGGTATGGCTACACCTTC. Complete variable domain (other parts from reference TRBV14 and TRBJ1-2): EAGVTQFPSHSVIEKGQTVTLRCDPISGHDNLYWYRRVMGKEIKFLLHFVKESKQDESGMPNNRFLAERTGGTYSTLKVQPAELEDSGVYFCASSPNRAGYGYTFGSGTRLTVV.

The chain has TRBV5-1 and TRBJ2-2; 9 bases fit TRBD2. The germline CDR1 and CDR2 sequences are SGHRS and YFSETQ. Trimming at V came to 5 bases and at J to 0 bases, leaving 11 bases not matched to a gene. The CDR3 length is 18 residues. The CDR3 region is CASSLKGLAGANTGELFF. Written as DNA, the CDR3 is TGCGCCAGCAGTTTGAAGGGGTTAGCGGGGGCGAACACCGGGGAGCTGTTTTTT.

This clonotype was counted at least ten times. This chain uses TRBV11-2 with TRBJ1-6, with 9 bases aligning to TRBD1. This CDR3 region has 14 residues. V shed 5 bases and J 9 bases; nucleotides not matched to a gene: 5. Germline CDR1 SGHAT, CDR2 FQNNGV. CDR3: CASSQGQGSSPLHF. DNA of the CDR3: TGTGCCAGCAGCCAGGGACAGGGTAGTTCACCCCTCCACTTT.

This clonotype was recorded a few times. The V gene is TRBV9, the J gene TRBJ2-3; 10 bases agree with TRBD2. This CDR3 has 16 amino acids. Germline V gene data show CDR1 as SGDLS and CDR2 as YYNGEE. J was trimmed by 7 bases and V by 4 bases; bases with no gene match: 12. The CDR3 nucleotides read TGTGCCAGCAGCTCACAGCGGGGGGGCAGTCTAAATACGCAGTATTTT. This encodes CASSSQRGGSLNTQYF.

This clonotype was counted a few times. V is TRBV11-2 and J is TRBJ2-2; weak D call: TRBD2 (5 bases). V lost 5 bases to trimming and J lost 5 bases, with 15 bases between them. Germline values: CDR1 SGHAT, CDR2 FQNNGV. CDR3 length: 15 amino acids. This CDR3 reads CASSIRTFGTGELFF. CDR3 DNA: TGTGCCAGCAGCATCAGGACTTTTGGAACCGGGGAGCTGTTTTTT.

This clonotype was detected only a few times. The chain employs TRBV19 and TRBJ1-5; no firm D call. V lost 5 bases and J lost 5, with 10 bases in between. Looked up from germline, CDR1 is LNHDA and CDR2 is SQIVND (reference sequence). The CDR3 covers 13 residues. As DNA, the CDR3 is TGTGCCAGTAGTCCCTCCGGGGATCAGCCCCAGCATTTT. Translated: CASSPSGDQPQHF.

About this clonotype: With a much larger clone just one base away, this may be a read error. The V and J genes are TRBV20-1 and TRBJ2-5, with 10 bases fitting TRBD1. CDR1 and CDR2 from the germline V gene are DFQATT and SNEGSKA (reference sequence). The junction had 8 bases not matched to a gene; V was cut back by 2 bases and J by 2 bases. The CDR3 has 16 amino acids. The CDR3 loop is CSARRRDRGFQETQYF. CDR3 coding DNA: TGCAGTGCTAGACGGCGGGACAGGGGTTTTCAAGAGACCCAGTACTTC.

The chain links TRBV28 to TRBJ1-1; the D gene is possibly TRBD1 (6 bases). The CDR3 sequence is 14 residues long. V lost 6 bases, J lost 8 bases, and 19 bases lay in between. Germline V gene sequence: CDR1 MDHEN, CDR2 SYDVKM. The CDR3 reads CASRLGAGELEAFF. DNA for the CDR3: TGTGCCAGCAGACTGGGGGCAGGGGAACTGGAAGCTTTCTTT.

This clonotype has a count of ten or more. The chain carries TRBV29-1 and TRBJ2-3, with TRBD2 matching over 12 bases. The CDR3 is made up of 16 amino acids. V was clipped by 4 bases and J by 6 bases; unmatched bases: 11. CDR1 and CDR2 (germline): SQVTM, ANQGSEA. CDR3: CSVAPLAGGPSDTQYF. The CDR3, as DNA: TGCAGCGTTGCCCCACTAGCGGGGGGCCCCTCGGATACGCAGTATTTT.

This clonotype has more than one count but fewer than ten. This rearrangement joins TRBV6-1 to TRBJ2-7, with TRBD1 matching over 8 bases. The CDR3 totals 18 residues. Trimming removed 5 bases from V and 4 bases from J; junction bases left unmatched: 19. Germline CDR1 and CDR2: MNHNS and SASEGT. DNA for the CDR3: TGTGCCAGCAGTTTATCCGGGACAGGAAGGAGGACGAGATACGAGCAGTACTTC. Its protein is CASSLSGTGRRTRYEQYF.

At least ten counts were recorded for this clonotype. CDR3 in amino acids: CASSSRTGEAQETQYF. For the CDR3, the DNA is TGTGCCAGCTCTTCTAGGACAGGGGAGGCACAAGAGACCCAGTACTTC. The V and J genes are TRBV18 and TRBJ2-5, with TRBD1 identical over 9 bases. V was pared by 6 bases and J by 2 bases, with 10 bases of the junction left unmatched. Germline CDR1 KGHSH, CDR2 LQKENI. The CDR3 has 16 amino acids.

This chain joins TRBV28 and TRBJ2-3; 10 nucleotides match TRBD2. Germline CDR1 MDHEN, CDR2 SYDVKM. The V segment lost 5 bases and the J segment 3 bases; nucleotides outside the gene matches: 5. This CDR3 has 15 amino acids. The CDR3 is CASSTRTSGTDTQYF. CDR3 in DNA: TGTGCCAGCAGTACCCGGACTAGCGGAACAGATACGCAGTATTTT.

The chain uses TRBV10-3 and TRBJ1-2; D may be TRBD1 (5 bases). Trimming shortened V by 0 bases and J by 8 bases, and 10 bases separated the two germline ends. The CDR3 extends over 13 amino acids. CDR1 and CDR2 (germline): ENHRY, SYGVKD. The CDR3 sequence is CAISESGGAGYTF. Here the CDR3 DNA reads TGTGCCATCAGTGAGTCAGGAGGGGCGGGCTACACCTTC.

This clonotype was observed a few times. V gene TRBV28 combines with J gene TRBJ1-6, with TRBD1 as a possible D gene (6 bases). The CDR3 loop spans 15 amino acids. Germline V gene lookup returns CDR1 MDHEN and CDR2 SYDVKM. V lost 7 bases, J lost 7 bases, and 17 bases lay in between. CDR3 amino acids: CASTPPGGLNSPLHF. In DNA, the CDR3 is TGTGCCAGCACCCCCCCCGGGGGGCTGAATTCACCCCTCCACTTT.

This rearrangement joins TRBV28 to TRBJ2-6; unclear D gene. V was shortened by 7 bases and J by 0 bases, with 7 bases between the two germline ends. Germline CDR1 is MDHEN and CDR2 is SYDVKM. CDR3 length: 14 residues. The CDR3 nucleotides read TGTGCCAGCATTGGGATCTCTGGGGCCAACGTCCTGACTTTC. Its translation is CASIGISGANVLTF.

A few counts support this clonotype. The V gene is TRBV6-5, the J gene TRBJ2-2; no definite D call. Per the germline V gene, CDR1 is MNHEY and CDR2 is SVGAGI. V was clipped by 7 bases and J by 1 base, with 4 bases between them. The CDR3 sequence is 12 residues long. The CDR3 here is CASTQNTGELFF. The CDR3 DNA is TGTGCCAGCACTCAGAACACCGGGGAGCTGTTTTTT.

This clonotype was detected only a few times. This chain uses TRBV7-3 with TRBJ2-2; D is perhaps TRBD1 (5 bases). This CDR3 spans 18 amino acids. V lost 1 base to trimming and J lost 2 bases, with 17 bases between them. Per the germline V gene, CDR1 is SGHTA and CDR2 is FQGTGA. The CDR3 bases are TGTGCCAGCAGCTTAAGGGGCGGATATCCCCCTAACACCGGGGAGCTGTTTTTT. Amino acids: CASSLRGGYPPNTGELFF. The full variable domain, completed using reference TRBV7-3 and TRBJ2-2, is GAGVSQTPSNKVTEKGKYVELRCDPISGHTALYWYRQSLGQGPEFLIYFQGTGAADDSGLPNDRFFAVRPEGSVSTLKIQRTERGDSAVYLCASSLRGGYPPNTGELFFGEGSRLTVL.

This clonotype was detected ten times or more. The chain recombines TRBV5-4 with TRBJ2-6; the match to TRBD1 covers 8 bases. Germline CDR1 reads SGHNT; CDR2 reads YYREEE (reference sequence). The ends lost 5 bases at V and 4 bases at J; junction bases unmatched: 11. CDR3 size: 17 residues. The CDR3 region has the DNA TGTGCCAGCAGTGCCCCCGGACAGGGAACGGGGGCCAACGTCCTGACTTTC. Translated: CASSAPGQGTGANVLTF.

This clonotype came up a few times. The chain carries TRBV28 and TRBJ1-3; no clear D gene. Germline V CDR1 and CDR2: MDHEN, SYDVKM. Trimming left V 6 bases short and J 4 bases short, with 4 bases between. The CDR3 has 11 amino acids. CDR3 DNA sequence: TGTGCCAGCAGAGGAGGAAACACCATATATTTT. Protein product: CASRGGNTIYF.

This clonotype was recorded many times. This chain uses TRBV27 with TRBJ2-1; 11 bases fit TRBD2. In germline, CDR1 is MNHEY, CDR2 SMNVEV (reference sequence). This CDR3 is built from 15 residues. Germline trimming cut 3 bases from V and 8 bases from J; bases unmatched to any gene: 6. CDR3 DNA sequence: TGTGCCAGCAGTTTGACTAGCGGGGCTGGGGATGAGCAGTTCTTC. Its translation: CASSLTSGAGDEQFF.

This clonotype showed up many times. This chain connects TRBV6-1 to TRBJ2-5; D is ambiguous. The CDR3 is made up of 14 amino acids. Germline CDR1 is MNHNS and CDR2 is SASEGT. V lost 6 bases, J lost 2 bases, and 13 bases lay in between. In DNA form, the CDR3 reads TGTGCCAGCAGACGGTGGCAGCAACAAGAGACCCAGTACTTC. It translates to CASRRWQQQETQYF.

This clonotype was seen a handful of times. The chain recombines TRBV6-4 with TRBJ2-3, with a possible D match to TRBD1 (5 bases). V lost 4 bases and J lost 2, with 10 bases in between. CDR3 length equals 14 residues. Germline-derived CDR1 and CDR2 are MRHNA and SNTAGT. In nucleotides, the CDR3 is TGTGCCAGCAGTGCGGACACGACCACAGATACGCAGTATTTT. It encodes CASSADTTTDTQYF.

The chain employs TRBV6-6 and TRBJ1-6; 7 bases align to TRBD1. Germline loops: CDR1 MNHNY, CDR2 SVGAGI (reference sequence). The CDR3 is 15 amino acids. V lost 5 bases and J lost 7; bases outside the gene matches: 8. The CDR3 sequence: CASSGQTGRNSPLHF. The DNA for the CDR3 is TGTGCCAGCAGTGGACAGACAGGGAGGAATTCACCCCTCCACTTT.

This clonotype was seen at least ten times. The V call is TRBV29-1, the J call TRBJ2-1; 7 bases line up with TRBD1. The trim removed 5 bases at V and 9 bases at J, leaving 10 bases unmatched. The CDR3 totals 13 residues. Germline V gene data show CDR1 as SQVTM and CDR2 as ANQGSEA. The CDR3 reads CSVTRQGAGEQFF. The CDR3 DNA is TGCAGCGTTACGAGACAGGGTGCCGGTGAGCAGTTCTTC.

The genes are TRBV2 and TRBJ2-5; D is ambiguous. The CDR3 runs 15 residues. Trimming shortened V by 1 base and J by 2 bases, and 11 bases separated the two germline ends. Germline V gene lookup returns CDR1 SNHLY and CDR2 FYNNEI. The CDR3 region is CASSEVGLVQETQYF. The CDR3 DNA reads as TGTGCCAGCAGTGAAGTCGGTCTAGTTCAAGAGACCCAGTACTTC.